Each of the 30 T cell receptor beta chains below was sequenced from the same sample in a study of CD8 T cells in ankylosing spondylitis (dated by TCRdb to between 2016 and 2019). The library was built by means of 5' RACE. The sequencer was an Illumina HiSeq 2500. TCRdb reworked the public reads: Q25 trimming with fastp, MiXCR clone assembly, productive beta chains retained. Identical CDR3 proteins give one entry, which carries the most common genes and DNA. Within this sample are approximately 46,000 distinct CDR3 sequences, with 8% to 13% of them counted one time only. The top ten clonotypes cover 1.2% to 1.5% of the sample. The sample was blood, either unsorted or a sorted T cell fraction (not recorded which). The receptors originated from a male donor with ankylosing spondylitis or in good health (not recorded which).

This clonotype was seen ten or more times. The chain links TRBV2 to TRBJ1-1; perhaps TRBD1 as D (5 bases). From germline, CDR1 is SNHLY and CDR2 FYNNEI. The length of the CDR3 is 14 residues. V gave up 7 bases and J gave up 5 bases, with 17 bases separating them. The CDR3 DNA follows: TGTGCCAGCAACCGACAGCCCAAAGGGACTGAAGCTTTCTTT. This codes for CASNRQPKGTEAFF.

This clonotype has only a few counts. V and J are TRBV28 and TRBJ2-1, with 11 bases fitting TRBD2. Trimming removed 4 bases from V and 2 bases from J; junction bases left unmatched: 10. The germline gives CDR1 MDHEN, CDR2 SYDVKM. The CDR3 totals 18 residues. The CDR3 coding sequence is TGTGCCAGCAGTTCGGGACTAGCGGTGAGTCGGCCCTACAATGAGCAGTTCTTC. Translated, it gives CASSSGLAVSRPYNEQFF.

This clonotype was observed at least ten times. V is TRBV29-1 and J is TRBJ1-1, with D perhaps matching TRBD1 (5 bases). Germline V gene lookup returns CDR1 SQVTM and CDR2 ANQGSEA. Trimming took 7 bases from V and 1 from J, leaving 13 bases between them. This CDR3 comprises 13 residues. The CDR3 sequence: CSGIQARNTEAFF. CDR3 DNA: TGCAGCGGTATACAGGCCAGGAACACTGAAGCTTTCTTT.

This clonotype was seen only a few times. This chain links TRBV28 with TRBJ2-7; D gene uncertain. V was pared by 3 bases and J by 0 bases, with 21 bases between. Germline assignment: CDR1 MDHEN and CDR2 SYDVKM. The CDR3 extends over 18 amino acids. In DNA, the CDR3 is TGTGCCAGCAGTTTTCTCCCCGCAGGAAGGGCCTCCTCCTACGAGCAGTACTTC. Translated: CASSFLPAGRASSYEQYF.

The chain recombines TRBV7-2 with TRBJ2-5; TRBD2 is a possible D gene (6 bases). The V and J ends lost 5 bases and 3 bases respectively, with 13 bases between them. Germline V gives CDR1 SGHTA, CDR2 FQGNSA. This CDR3 has 14 amino acids. The CDR3 spells CASSQAGTEETQYF. Here the CDR3 DNA reads TGTGCCAGCAGCCAGGCGGGGACTGAAGAGACCCAGTACTTC.

The V and J genes are TRBV7-2 and TRBJ1-2; possible D gene TRBD1, 6 bases. CDR1 is SGHTA and CDR2 is FQGNSA in the germline V gene. V gave up 7 bases and J gave up 2 bases, with 14 bases separating them. CDR3 length: 14 amino acids. CDR3 sequence (DNA): TGTGCCAGCACCCGAGAACAGGGAAACTATGGCTACACCTTC. Protein sequence: CASTREQGNYGYTF.

As to this clonotype: Given a much more abundant clone one base away, this may be a read error. The chain carries TRBV29-1 and TRBJ2-3, with 7 positions matching TRBD1. The CDR3 contains 14 residues. The J segment lost 3 bases and the V segment lost 6 bases, leaving 9 bases of the junction unmatched. Germline CDR1 reads SQVTM; CDR2 reads ANQGSEA. CDR3 in DNA: TGCAGCGTACCGGACAGGACAAAGACAGATACGCAGTATTTT. This translates into CSVPDRTKTDTQYF.

This clonotype occurred many times. V and J are TRBV5-5 and TRBJ1-2, with D perhaps matching TRBD1 (5 bases). Germline lookup yields CDR1 SGHKS and CDR2 YYEKEE (reference sequence). Deletions cut 4 bases from V and 8 bases from J, with 18 bases between. The CDR3 is made up of 14 amino acids. CDR3 sequence reads: CASSLWWGLGGYTF. The CDR3 coding sequence is TGTGCCAGCAGCCTATGGTGGGGACTGGGCGGCTACACCTTC.

CDR3 sequence: CASSRGRTGELFF. Written as DNA, the CDR3 is TGTGCCAGCAGCAGGGGAAGGACCGGGGAGCTGTTTTTT. V and J are TRBV7-3 and TRBJ2-2; possibly TRBD1 for D (5 bases). The V end was cut by 5 bases, the J end by 5 bases, with 9 bases between. Germline lookup yields CDR1 SGHTA and CDR2 FQGTGA. The CDR3 sequence is 13 residues long. Full variable domain (rest looked up from reference TRBV7-3 and TRBJ2-2): GAGVSQTPSNKVTEKGKYVELRCDPISGHTALYWYRQSLGQGPEFLIYFQGTGAADDSGLPNDRFFAVRPEGSVSTLKIQRTERGDSAVYLCASSRGRTGELFFGEGSRLTVL.

This clonotype has more than one count but fewer than ten. The chain is built from TRBV10-3 and TRBJ2-5; no firm D call. Trimming stripped 2 bases from V and 4 bases from J, with 5 bases between. Germline V gene data show CDR1 as ENHRY and CDR2 as SYGVKD. CDR3 size: 12 residues. The CDR3 here is CAISEPRETQYF. CDR3 nucleotides: TGTGCCATCAGTGAGCCCAGAGAGACCCAGTACTTC.

In DNA form, the CDR3 reads TGTGCCAGCAGTTTATCGGGGGGAAGGAAGGGTCAGCCCCAGCATTTT. Encoded protein: CASSLSGGRKGQPQHF. V gene TRBV27 combines with J gene TRBJ1-5; D is perhaps TRBD1 (5 bases). The CDR3 consists of 16 residues. Germline loops: CDR1 MNHEY, CDR2 SMNVEV (reference sequence). V lost 0 bases to trimming and J lost 6 bases, with 15 bases between them.

This clonotype was detected a few times. The J gene is TRBJ2-5, the V gene TRBV15; D gene ambiguous. The CDR3 loop spans 15 amino acids. Germline CDR1 LNHNV, CDR2 YYDKDF (reference sequence). V lost 0 bases to trimming and J lost 0 bases, with 8 bases between them. CDR3 sequence reads: CATSRDLQYQETQYF. The CDR3, as DNA: TGTGCCACCAGCAGAGATCTACAGTACCAAGAGACCCAGTACTTC.

On this clonotype: Since a much larger clone is just one base distant, this may be a read error. The chain couples TRBV2 to TRBJ2-1; 11 bases are a match to TRBD2. The CDR3 totals 18 residues. Germline V lookup: CDR1 SNHLY, CDR2 FYNNEI. The CDR3 region is CTSRPDYSGGAVYNEQFF. DNA for the CDR3: TGTACCAGCAGACCCGATTATAGCGGGGGGGCGGTTTACAATGAGCAGTTCTTC.

The chain links TRBV27 to TRBJ1-2; D is unresolved. Germline lookup yields CDR1 MNHEY and CDR2 SMNVEV (reference sequence). There are 14 residues in the CDR3. Trimming shortened V by 6 bases and J by 4 bases, and 15 bases separated the two germline ends. The DNA of the CDR3 is TGTGCCAGCAGCTCGTCGATAAACTTCTATGGCTACACCTTC. It codes for CASSSSINFYGYTF.

This clonotype was seen repeatedly, ten times or more. J is TRBJ2-4 and V is TRBV6-1, with D maybe TRBD2 (6 bases). The CDR3 covers 15 residues. Germline V lookup: CDR1 MNHNS, CDR2 SASEGT. V was pared by 7 bases and J by 0 bases, with 13 bases between. The CDR3 region has the DNA TGTGCCAGCAACCCCGGGGGTTTAGCCAAAAACATTCAGTACTTC. This sequence encodes CASNPGGLAKNIQYF.

The V call is TRBV5-1, the J call TRBJ2-3; a weak D match, TRBD1 (5 bases). The CDR3 extends over 14 amino acids. V lost 3 bases and J lost 6, with 14 bases in between. CDR1 and CDR2 (germline): SGHRS, YFSETQ. The CDR3 protein is CASSWGDPGDTQYF. The CDR3 DNA reads as TGCGCCAGCAGCTGGGGCGATCCTGGGGATACGCAGTATTTT.

This clonotype has at least ten counts. The chain carries TRBV2 and TRBJ1-4; 9 bases match TRBD1. Germline-derived CDR1 and CDR2 are SNHLY and FYNNEI. V lost 6 bases and J lost 7; bases outside the gene matches: 6. The CDR3 runs to 14 residues. As DNA, the CDR3 is TGTGCCAGCAGCCGGGACAGGGTGGTTGAAAAACTGTTTTTT. Translating it yields CASSRDRVVEKLFF.

This clonotype came up many times. CDR3 in DNA: TGTGCCAGCTCACCTTCCGGGACAGGGCTCTACGAGCAGTACTTC. Translated, it gives CASSPSGTGLYEQYF. The rearrangement links TRBV18 to TRBJ2-7, with 9 bases identical to TRBD1. The CDR3 runs 15 residues. From germline, CDR1 is KGHSH and CDR2 LQKENI. V shed 3 bases and J 3 bases; nucleotides not matched to a gene: 6. The variable domain in full, completed from reference TRBV18 and TRBJ2-7, reads NAGVMQNPRHLVRRRGQEARLRCSPMKGHSHVYWYRQLPEEGLKFMVYLQKENIIDESGMPKERFSAEFPKEGPSILRIQQVVRGDSAAYFCASSPSGTGLYEQYFGPGTRLTVT.

Many counts were recorded for this clonotype. This chain joins TRBV12-3 or TRBV12-4 and TRBJ1-5; tentatively, D is TRBD1 (6 bases). This CDR3 comprises 13 residues. Trimming cost V 5 bases and J 12 bases, with 17 bases left between them. The CDR3 sequence: CASSLGGVRDQHF. As DNA, the CDR3 is TGTGCCAGCAGTCTAGGGGGTGTCAGGGACCAGCATTTT.

This clonotype was counted many times. The genes are TRBV29-1 and TRBJ1-2; D not certain. Trimming shortened V by 4 bases and J by 6 bases, and 9 bases separated the two germline ends. Germline lookup yields CDR1 SQVTM and CDR2 ANQGSEA. The CDR3 totals 11 residues. CDR3 protein: CSVARSHGYTF. The CDR3 bases are TGCAGCGTTGCACGTAGCCATGGCTACACCTTC.

This clonotype appeared many times. The gene calls are TRBV7-8 and TRBJ2-2, with D hard to call. Trimming removed 1 base from V and 5 bases from J, with 5 bases in between. The CDR3 sequence is 13 residues long. Germline-derived CDR1 and CDR2 are SGHVS and FQNEAQ. The CDR3 DNA follows: TGTGCCAGCAGCTTAGGGTGGACCGGGGAGCTGTTTTTT. Translating it yields CASSLGWTGELFF.

This clonotype was detected many times. The J gene is TRBJ1-5, the V gene TRBV24-1; 7 bases line up with TRBD1. V lost 4 bases and J lost 0; bases outside the gene matches: 2. Germline values: CDR1 KGHDR, CDR2 SFDVKD. This CDR3 region has 15 residues. CDR3 in DNA: TGTGCCACCAGTGACAGGACAGGTAGCAATCAGCCCCAGCATTTT. Residues: CATSDRTGSNQPQHF.

This clonotype has at least ten counts. The V gene is TRBV2, the J gene TRBJ2-6; D gene uncertain. Germline assignment: CDR1 SNHLY and CDR2 FYNNEI. The germline V and J ends were trimmed by 4 bases and 0 bases, with 1 base remaining between them. The CDR3 extends over 13 amino acids. CDR3 nucleotides: TGTGCCAGCAGTGTCTCTGGGGCCAACGTCCTGACTTTC. It codes for CASSVSGANVLTF.

This sequence joins TRBV19 and TRBJ1-5; 8 bases are a match to TRBD1. The CDR3 consists of 13 residues. The germline CDR1 and CDR2 sequences are LNHDA and SQIVND (reference sequence). J lost 5 bases, V lost 6 bases, and 3 bases had no gene match. DNA for the CDR3: TGTGCCAGTAGATCGACAGGGGATCAGCCCCAGCATTTT. Its translation: CASRSTGDQPQHF.

In its sample, this clonotype was seen many times. The V call is TRBV12-3 or TRBV12-4, the J call TRBJ1-3; D is uncertain. The length of the CDR3 is 15 residues. V was clipped by 5 bases and J by 0 bases, with 11 bases between them. CDR3 nucleotides: TGTGCCAGCAGTCGGACTGCCGTCTCTGGAAACACCATATATTTT. Protein: CASSRTAVSGNTIYF.

This clonotype has at least ten counts. The chain joins TRBV3-1 to TRBJ2-3; D unresolved. The CDR3 is 16 residues long. The ends were cut back, 1 base at V and 1 base at J, with 12 bases in the middle. The germline V gene has CDR1 LGHDT and CDR2 YNNKEL (reference sequence). The CDR3: CASSQVGGSRTDTQYF. For the CDR3, the DNA is TGTGCCAGCAGCCAAGTAGGTGGGTCTCGCACAGATACGCAGTATTTT.

This clonotype has at least ten counts. DNA for the CDR3: TGTGCCAGCAGTAGAAACAGGGCTGGATACGAGCAGTACTTC. Translated: CASSRNRAGYEQYF. The chain couples TRBV28 to TRBJ2-7, with a possible D match to TRBD1 (6 bases). The CDR3 runs 14 residues. CDR1 MDHEN and CDR2 SYDVKM come from the germline V gene. The V end lost 5 bases, the J end lost 4 bases, and 15 bases lay between the germline ends. The whole variable domain, filled in from reference TRBV28 and TRBJ2-7, reads DVKVTQSSRYLVKRTGEKVFLECVQDMDHENMFWYRQDPGLGLRLIYFSYDVKMKEKGDIPEGYSVSREKKERFSLILESASTNQTSMYLCASSRNRAGYEQYFGPGTRLTVT.

This clonotype was recorded many times. This chain uses TRBV5-1 with TRBJ2-5; no firm D call. The CDR3 totals 14 residues. The germline CDR1 and CDR2 sequences are SGHRS and YFSETQ. V lost 2 bases and J lost 0, with 8 bases in between. The CDR3 DNA follows: TGCGCCAGCAGCTTAGTTGACAACCAAGAGACCCAGTACTTC. Translation: CASSLVDNQETQYF.

The chain joins TRBV5-1 to TRBJ2-3; D perhaps matches TRBD2 (6 bases). The V gene's germline CDR1 is SGHRS and CDR2 YFSETQ. The CDR3 is 15 residues long. V was pared by 6 bases and J by 1 base, with 15 bases between. As DNA, the CDR3 is TGCGCCAGCAACTACCGGGCTAGCGGCACAGATACGCAGTATTTT. It encodes CASNYRASGTDTQYF.

The rearrangement joins TRBV20-1 to TRBJ1-1, with D tentatively TRBD1 (5 bases). The V gene lost 3 bases and the J gene lost 0 bases, with 14 bases spanning the gap. Germline V lookup: CDR1 DFQATT, CDR2 SNEGSKA (reference sequence). This CDR3 has 15 amino acids. In nucleotides, the CDR3 is TGCAGTGCTAGTAGTCAGGGAGGCATGAACACTGAAGCTTTCTTT. This gives the protein CSASSQGGMNTEAFF.